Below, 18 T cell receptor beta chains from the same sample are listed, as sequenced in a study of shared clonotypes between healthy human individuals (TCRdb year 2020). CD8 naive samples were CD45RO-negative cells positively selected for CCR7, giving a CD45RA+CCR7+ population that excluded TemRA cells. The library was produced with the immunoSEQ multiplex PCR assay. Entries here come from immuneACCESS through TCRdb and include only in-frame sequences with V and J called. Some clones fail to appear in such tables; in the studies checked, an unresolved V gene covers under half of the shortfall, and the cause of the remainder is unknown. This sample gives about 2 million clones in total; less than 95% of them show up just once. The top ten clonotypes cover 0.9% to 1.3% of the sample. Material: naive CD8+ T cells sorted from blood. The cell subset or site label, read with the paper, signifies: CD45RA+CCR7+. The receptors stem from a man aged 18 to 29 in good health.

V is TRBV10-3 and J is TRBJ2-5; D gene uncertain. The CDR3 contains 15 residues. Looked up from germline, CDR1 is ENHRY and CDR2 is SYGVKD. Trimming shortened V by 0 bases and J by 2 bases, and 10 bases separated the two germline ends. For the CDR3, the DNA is TGTGCCATCAGTGAGTCCCGGACGGGTCAAGAGACCCAGTACTTC. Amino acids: CAISESRTGQETQYF.

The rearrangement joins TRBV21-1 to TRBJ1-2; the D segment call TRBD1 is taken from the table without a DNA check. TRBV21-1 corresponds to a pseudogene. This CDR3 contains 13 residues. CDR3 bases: TGTGCCAAAGACCACAACAGGGTCCATGGCTACACCTTC. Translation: CAKDHNRVHGYTF.

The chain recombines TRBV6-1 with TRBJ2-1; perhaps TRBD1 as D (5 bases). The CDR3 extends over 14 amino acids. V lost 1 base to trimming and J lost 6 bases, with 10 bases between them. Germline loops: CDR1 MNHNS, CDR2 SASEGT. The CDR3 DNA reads TGTGCCAGCAGTGAAGAGGTGGGGCTCAATGAGCAGTTCTTC. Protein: CASSEEVGLNEQFF.

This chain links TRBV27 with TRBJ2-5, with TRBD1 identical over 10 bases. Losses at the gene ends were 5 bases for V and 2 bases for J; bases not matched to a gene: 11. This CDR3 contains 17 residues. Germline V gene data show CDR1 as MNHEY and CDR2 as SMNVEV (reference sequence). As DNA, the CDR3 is TGTGCCAGCAGTGGTTTCGGACAGGGGGAGATTCAAGAGACCCAGTACTTC. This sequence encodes CASSGFGQGEIQETQYF.

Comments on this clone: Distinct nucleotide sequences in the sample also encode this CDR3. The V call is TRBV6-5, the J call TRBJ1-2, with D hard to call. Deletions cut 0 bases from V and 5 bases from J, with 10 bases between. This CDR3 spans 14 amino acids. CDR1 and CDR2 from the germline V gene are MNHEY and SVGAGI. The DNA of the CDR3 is TGTGCCAGCAGTTACTCGGAAGAATCGTATGGCTACACCTTC. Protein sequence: CASSYSEESYGYTF.

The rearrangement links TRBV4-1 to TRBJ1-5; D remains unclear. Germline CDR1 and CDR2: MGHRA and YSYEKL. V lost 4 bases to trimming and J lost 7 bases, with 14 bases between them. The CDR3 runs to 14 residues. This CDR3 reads CASSLRREVQPQHF. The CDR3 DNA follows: TGCGCCAGCAGCCTCCGACGGGAGGTACAGCCCCAGCATTTT.

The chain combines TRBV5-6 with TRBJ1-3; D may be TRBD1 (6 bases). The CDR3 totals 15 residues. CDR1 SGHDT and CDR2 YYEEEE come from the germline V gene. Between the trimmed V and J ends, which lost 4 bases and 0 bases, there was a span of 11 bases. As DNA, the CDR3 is TGTGCCAGCAGCGAAGGGGGTTACTCTGGAAACACCATATATTTT. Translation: CASSEGGYSGNTIYF.

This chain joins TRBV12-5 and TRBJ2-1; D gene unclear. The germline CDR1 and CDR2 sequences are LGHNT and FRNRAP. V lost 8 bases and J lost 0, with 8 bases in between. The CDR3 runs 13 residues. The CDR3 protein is CASLVSSYNEQFF. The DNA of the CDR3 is TGTGCTAGTTTGGTAAGCTCCTACAATGAGCAGTTCTTC.

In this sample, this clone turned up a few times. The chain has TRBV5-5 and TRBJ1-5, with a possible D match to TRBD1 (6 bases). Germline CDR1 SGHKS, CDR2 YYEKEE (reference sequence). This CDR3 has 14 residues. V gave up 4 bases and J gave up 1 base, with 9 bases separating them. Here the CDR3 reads CASSLDRSNQPQHF. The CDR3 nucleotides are TGTGCCAGCAGCCTGGACAGAAGCAATCAGCCCCAGCATTTT.

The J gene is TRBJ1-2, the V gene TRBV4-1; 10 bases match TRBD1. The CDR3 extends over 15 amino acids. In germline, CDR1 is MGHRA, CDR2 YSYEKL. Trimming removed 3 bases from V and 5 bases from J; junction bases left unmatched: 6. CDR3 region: CASSHPGQGRYGYTF. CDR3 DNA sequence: TGCGCCAGCAGCCACCCGGGACAGGGGAGGTATGGCTACACCTTC.

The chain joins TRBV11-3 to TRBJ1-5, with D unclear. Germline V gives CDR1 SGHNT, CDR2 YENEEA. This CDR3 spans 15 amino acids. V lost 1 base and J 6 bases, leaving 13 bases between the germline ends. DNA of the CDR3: TGTGCCAGCAGCTTAGTTTCTTCCGAGGGTCAGCCCCAGCATTTT. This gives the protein CASSLVSSEGQPQHF.

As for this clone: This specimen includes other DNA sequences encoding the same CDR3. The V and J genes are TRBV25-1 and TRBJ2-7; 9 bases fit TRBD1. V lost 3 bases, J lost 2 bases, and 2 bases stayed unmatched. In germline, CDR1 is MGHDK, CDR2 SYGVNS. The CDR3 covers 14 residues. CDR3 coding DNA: TGTGCCAGCAGTGATGGACAGGGGCCCTACGAGCAGTACTTC. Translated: CASSDGQGPYEQYF.

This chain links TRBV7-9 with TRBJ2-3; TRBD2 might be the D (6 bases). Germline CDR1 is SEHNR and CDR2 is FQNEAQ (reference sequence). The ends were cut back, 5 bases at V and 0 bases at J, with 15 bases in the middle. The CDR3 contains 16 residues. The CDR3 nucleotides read TGTGCCAGCAGCAAACCGAGCGGGTCTAGCACAGATACGCAGTATTTT. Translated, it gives CASSKPSGSSTDTQYF.

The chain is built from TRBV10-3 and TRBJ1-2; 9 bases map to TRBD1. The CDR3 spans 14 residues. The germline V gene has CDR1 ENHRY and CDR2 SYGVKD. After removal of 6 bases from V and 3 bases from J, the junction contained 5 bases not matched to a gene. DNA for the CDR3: TGTGCCATCAGGGGGACAGGGTTCGACTATGGCTACACCTTC. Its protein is CAIRGTGFDYGYTF.

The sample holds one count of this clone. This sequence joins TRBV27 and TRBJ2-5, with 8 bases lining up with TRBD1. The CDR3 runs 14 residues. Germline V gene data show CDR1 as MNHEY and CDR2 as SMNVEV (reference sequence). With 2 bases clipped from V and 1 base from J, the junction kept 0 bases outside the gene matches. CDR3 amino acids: CASSLGQGQETQYF. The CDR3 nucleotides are TGTGCCAGCAGTTTAGGACAGGGCCAAGAGACCCAGTACTTC.

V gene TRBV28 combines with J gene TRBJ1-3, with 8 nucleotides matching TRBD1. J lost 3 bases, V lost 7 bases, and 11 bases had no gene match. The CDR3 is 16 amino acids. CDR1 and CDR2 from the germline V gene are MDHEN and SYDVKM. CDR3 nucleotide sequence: TGTGCCAGCACCTTTACGGACAGGGTGAATGGAAACACCATATATTTT. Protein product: CASTFTDRVNGNTIYF.

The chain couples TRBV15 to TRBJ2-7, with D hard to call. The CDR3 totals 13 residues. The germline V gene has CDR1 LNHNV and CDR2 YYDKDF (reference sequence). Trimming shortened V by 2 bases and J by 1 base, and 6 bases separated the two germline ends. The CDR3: CATSRKESYEQYF. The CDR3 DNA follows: TGTGCCACCAGCAGAAAAGAATCCTACGAGCAGTACTTC.

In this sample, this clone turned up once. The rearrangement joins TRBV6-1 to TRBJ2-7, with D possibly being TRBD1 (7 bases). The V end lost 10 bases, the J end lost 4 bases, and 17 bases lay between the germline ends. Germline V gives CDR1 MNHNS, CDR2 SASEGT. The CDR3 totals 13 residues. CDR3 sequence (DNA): TGTGCCACCCACCCAGGGGGGTGGTACGAGCAGTACTTC. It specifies CATHPGGWYEQYF.